Below are 4 T cell receptor beta chains sequenced from a single sample in a study of T cell responses to AZD1222 COVID-19 vaccine. Produced via immunoSEQ multiplex PCR; TCRdb's table is partial and in-frame only. The sample holds some 130,000 clones, 70% to 90% seen once. The sequencing used peripheral blood, collected on day 0 of AZD1222 vaccination. The receptors stem from an adult in good health.

The V call is TRBV11-2, the J call TRBJ1-4; no firm D call. The V gene lost 2 bases and the J gene lost 8 bases, with 9 bases spanning the gap. CDR3 length: 13 residues. Germline-derived CDR1 and CDR2 are SGHAT and FQNNGV. The CDR3 nucleotides read TGTGCCAGCAGCTTAAGGGTGGGGGAAAAACTGTTTTTT. Protein sequence: CASSLRVGEKLFF.

The chain has TRBV2 and TRBJ1-5; the D gene is possibly TRBD1 (5 bases). This CDR3 region has 16 residues. The germline V and J ends were trimmed by 4 bases and 0 bases, with 13 bases remaining between them. In germline, CDR1 is SNHLY, CDR2 FYNNEI. The CDR3 region is CASSGGQGYSNQPQHF. CDR3 bases: TGTGCCAGCAGTGGTGGGCAGGGCTATAGCAATCAGCCCCAGCATTTT.

The V and J genes are TRBV3-1 (or the pseudogene TRBV3-2) and TRBJ2-2, with D maybe TRBD1 (7 bases). V was cut by 5 bases and J by 5 bases, with 12 bases left in between. Germline values: CDR1 LGHDT, CDR2 YNNKEL (reference sequence). The CDR3 has 14 amino acids. For the CDR3, the DNA is TGTGCCAGCAGCTCGACAGGGAGGACCGGGGAGCTGTTTTTT. The encoded protein is CASSSTGRTGELFF.

The J gene is TRBJ1-5, the V gene TRBV11-2; no reliable D call. CDR1 is SGHAT and CDR2 is FQNNGV in the germline V gene. V was cut by 0 bases and J by 4 bases, with 4 bases left in between. The CDR3 length is 13 residues. The chain's CDR3 is CASSLDLNQPQHF. In DNA form, the CDR3 reads TGTGCCAGCAGCTTAGATCTTAATCAGCCCCAGCATTTT.